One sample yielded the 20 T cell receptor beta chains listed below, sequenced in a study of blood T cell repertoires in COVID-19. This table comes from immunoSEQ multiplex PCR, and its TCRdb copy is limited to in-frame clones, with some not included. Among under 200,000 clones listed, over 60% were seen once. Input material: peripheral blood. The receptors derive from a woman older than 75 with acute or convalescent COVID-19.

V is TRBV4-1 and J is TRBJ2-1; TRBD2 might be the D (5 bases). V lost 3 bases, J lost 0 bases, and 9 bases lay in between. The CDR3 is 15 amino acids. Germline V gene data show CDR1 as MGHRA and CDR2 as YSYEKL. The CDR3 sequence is CASSQDGNSYNEQFF. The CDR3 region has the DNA TGCGCCAGCAGCCAGGACGGGAACTCCTACAATGAGCAGTTCTTC.

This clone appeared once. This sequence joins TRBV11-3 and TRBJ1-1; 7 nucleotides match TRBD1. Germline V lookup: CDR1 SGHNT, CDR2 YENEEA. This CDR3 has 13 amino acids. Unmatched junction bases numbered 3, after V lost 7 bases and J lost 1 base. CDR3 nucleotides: TGTGCCAGCAAGAGACAGGGGAACACTGAAGCTTTCTTT. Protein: CASKRQGNTEAFF.

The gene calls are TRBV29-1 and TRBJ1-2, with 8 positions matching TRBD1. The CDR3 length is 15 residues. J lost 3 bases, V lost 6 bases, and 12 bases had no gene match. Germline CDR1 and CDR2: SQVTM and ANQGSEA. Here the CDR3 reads CSVPLETGADYGYTF. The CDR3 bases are TGCAGCGTCCCACTTGAGACAGGGGCAGACTATGGCTACACCTTC.

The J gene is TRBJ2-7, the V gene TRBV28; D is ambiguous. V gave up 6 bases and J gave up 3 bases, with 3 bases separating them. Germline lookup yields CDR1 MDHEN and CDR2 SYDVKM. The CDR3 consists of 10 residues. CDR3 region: CASRHYEQYF. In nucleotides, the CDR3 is TGTGCCAGCAGACACTACGAGCAGTACTTC.

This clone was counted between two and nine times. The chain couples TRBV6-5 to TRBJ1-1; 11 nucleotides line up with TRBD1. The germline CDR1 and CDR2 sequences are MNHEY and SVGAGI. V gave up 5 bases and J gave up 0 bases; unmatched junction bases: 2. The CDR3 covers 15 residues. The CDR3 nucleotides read TGTGCCAGCAGTCGGGACAGGGGGATGAACACTGAAGCTTTCTTT. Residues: CASSRDRGMNTEAFF.

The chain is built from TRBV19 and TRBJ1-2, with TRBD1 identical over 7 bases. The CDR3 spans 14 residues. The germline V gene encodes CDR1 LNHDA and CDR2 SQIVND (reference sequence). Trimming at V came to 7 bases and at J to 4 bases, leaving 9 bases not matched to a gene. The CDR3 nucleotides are TGTGCCAGTACCGACCCGGGACAGACCTATGGCTACACCTTC. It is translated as CASTDPGQTYGYTF.

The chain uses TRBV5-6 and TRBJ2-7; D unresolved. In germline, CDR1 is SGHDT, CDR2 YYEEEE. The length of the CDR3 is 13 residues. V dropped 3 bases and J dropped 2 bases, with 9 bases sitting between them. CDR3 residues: CASSSGRTYEQYF. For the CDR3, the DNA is TGTGCCAGCAGCTCAGGTCGAACCTACGAGCAGTACTTC.

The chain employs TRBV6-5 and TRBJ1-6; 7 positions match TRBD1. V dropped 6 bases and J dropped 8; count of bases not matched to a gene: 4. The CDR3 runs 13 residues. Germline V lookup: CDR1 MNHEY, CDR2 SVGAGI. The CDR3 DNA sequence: TGTGCCAGCAGGACAGGGATTGATTCACCCCTCCACTTT. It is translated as CASRTGIDSPLHF.

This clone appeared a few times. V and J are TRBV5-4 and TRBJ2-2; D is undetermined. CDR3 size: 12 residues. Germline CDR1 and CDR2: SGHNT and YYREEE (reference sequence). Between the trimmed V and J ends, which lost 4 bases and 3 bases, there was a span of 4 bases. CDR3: CASSPDTGELFF. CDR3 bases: TGTGCCAGCAGCCCCGACACCGGGGAGCTGTTTTTT.

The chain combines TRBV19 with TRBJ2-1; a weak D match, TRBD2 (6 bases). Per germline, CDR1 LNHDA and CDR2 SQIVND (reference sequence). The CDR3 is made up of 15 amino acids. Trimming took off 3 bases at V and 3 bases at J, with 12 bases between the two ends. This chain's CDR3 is CASSMARGIYNEQFF. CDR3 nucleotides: TGTGCCAGTAGTATGGCCCGGGGGATCTACAATGAGCAGTTCTTC.

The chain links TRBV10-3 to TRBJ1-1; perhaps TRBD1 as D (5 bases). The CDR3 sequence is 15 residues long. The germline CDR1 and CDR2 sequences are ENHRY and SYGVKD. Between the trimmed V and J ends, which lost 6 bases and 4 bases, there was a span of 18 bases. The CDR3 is CAIRRGGEGLTEAFF. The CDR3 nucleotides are TGTGCCATCAGAAGGGGAGGAGAAGGTCTCACTGAAGCTTTCTTT.

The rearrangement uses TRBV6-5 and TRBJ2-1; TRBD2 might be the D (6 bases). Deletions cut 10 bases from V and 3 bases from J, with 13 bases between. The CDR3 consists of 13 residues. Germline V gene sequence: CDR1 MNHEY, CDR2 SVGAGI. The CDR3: CATQRTNYNEQFF. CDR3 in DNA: TGTGCCACCCAACGGACTAACTACAATGAGCAGTTCTTC.

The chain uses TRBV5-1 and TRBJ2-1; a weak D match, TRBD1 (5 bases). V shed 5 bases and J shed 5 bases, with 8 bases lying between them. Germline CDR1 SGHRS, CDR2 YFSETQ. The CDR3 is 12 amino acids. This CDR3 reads CASRTDNNEQFF. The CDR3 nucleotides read TGCGCCAGCAGAACGGACAACAATGAGCAGTTCTTC.

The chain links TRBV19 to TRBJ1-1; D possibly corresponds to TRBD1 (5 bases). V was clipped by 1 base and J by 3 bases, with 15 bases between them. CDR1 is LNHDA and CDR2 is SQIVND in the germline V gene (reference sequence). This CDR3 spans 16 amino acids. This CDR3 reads CASSIAHRGADTEAFF. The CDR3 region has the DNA TGTGCCAGTAGTATAGCTCATAGGGGCGCGGACACTGAAGCTTTCTTT.

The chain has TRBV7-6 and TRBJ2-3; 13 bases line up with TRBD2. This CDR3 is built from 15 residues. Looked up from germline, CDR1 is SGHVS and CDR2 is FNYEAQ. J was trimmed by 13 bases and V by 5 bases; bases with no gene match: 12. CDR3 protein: CASSRLGLAGNEKYF. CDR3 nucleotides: TGTGCCAGCAGCCGACTGGGACTAGCGGGAAACGAGAAGTATTTT.

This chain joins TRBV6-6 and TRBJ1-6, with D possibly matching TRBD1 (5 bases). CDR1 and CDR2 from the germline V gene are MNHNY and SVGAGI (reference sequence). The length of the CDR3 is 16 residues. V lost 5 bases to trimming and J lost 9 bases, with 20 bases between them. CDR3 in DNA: TGTGCCAGCAGTCCACTACCGGAGGGGCCCGCTTCACCCCTCCACTTT. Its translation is CASSPLPEGPASPLHF.

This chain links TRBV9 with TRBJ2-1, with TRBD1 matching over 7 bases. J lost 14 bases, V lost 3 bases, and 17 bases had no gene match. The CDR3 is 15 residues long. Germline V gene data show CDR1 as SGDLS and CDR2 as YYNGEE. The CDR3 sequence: CASSGDPGGPASEFF. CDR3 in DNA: TGTGCCAGCAGCGGAGACCCAGGGGGACCCGCGTCGGAGTTCTTC.

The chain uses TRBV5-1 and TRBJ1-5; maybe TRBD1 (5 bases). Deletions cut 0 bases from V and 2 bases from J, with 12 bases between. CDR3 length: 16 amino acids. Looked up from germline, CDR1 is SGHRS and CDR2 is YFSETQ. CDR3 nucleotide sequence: TGCGCCAGCAGCTTGGAAGGGGTGAGTGGCAATCAGCCCCAGCATTTT. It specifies CASSLEGVSGNQPQHF.

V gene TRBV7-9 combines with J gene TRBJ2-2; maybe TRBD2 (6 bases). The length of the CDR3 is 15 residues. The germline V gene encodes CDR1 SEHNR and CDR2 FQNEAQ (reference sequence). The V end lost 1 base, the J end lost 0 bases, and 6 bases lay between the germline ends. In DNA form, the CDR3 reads TGTGCCAGCAGCTTAGGACTAGCGAACACCGGGGAGCTGTTTTTT. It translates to CASSLGLANTGELFF.

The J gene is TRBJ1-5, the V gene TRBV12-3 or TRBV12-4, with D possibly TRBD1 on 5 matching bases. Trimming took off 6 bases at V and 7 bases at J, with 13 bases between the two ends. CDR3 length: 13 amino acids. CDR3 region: CASRLRGMQPQHF. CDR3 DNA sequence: TGTGCCAGCAGGCTTAGGGGAATGCAGCCCCAGCATTTT.